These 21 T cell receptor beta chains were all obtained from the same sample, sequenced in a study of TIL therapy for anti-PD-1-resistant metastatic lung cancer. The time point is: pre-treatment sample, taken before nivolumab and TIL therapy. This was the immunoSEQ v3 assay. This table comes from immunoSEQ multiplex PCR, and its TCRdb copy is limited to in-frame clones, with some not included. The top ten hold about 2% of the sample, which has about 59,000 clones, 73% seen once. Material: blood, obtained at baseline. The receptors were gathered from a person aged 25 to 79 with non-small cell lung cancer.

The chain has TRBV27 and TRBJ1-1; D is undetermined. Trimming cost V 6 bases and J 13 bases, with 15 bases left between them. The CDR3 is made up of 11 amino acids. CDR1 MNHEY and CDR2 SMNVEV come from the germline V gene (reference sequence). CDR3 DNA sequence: TGTGCCAGCAGCCCCCCGCGGGGTGGTTTCTTT. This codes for CASSPPRGGFF.

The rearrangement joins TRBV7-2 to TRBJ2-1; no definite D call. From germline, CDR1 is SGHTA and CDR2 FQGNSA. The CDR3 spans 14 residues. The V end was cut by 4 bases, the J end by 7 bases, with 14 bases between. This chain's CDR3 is CASSSDFGRNEQFF. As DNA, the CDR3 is TGTGCCAGCAGCTCCGACTTTGGTCGGAATGAGCAGTTCTTC.

Here the CDR3 DNA reads TGTGCCAGCAGCCAACGGCCGACAGGGAATGAGCAGTTCTTC. This encodes CASSQRPTGNEQFF. The chain joins TRBV7-6 to TRBJ2-1; 7 bases agree with TRBD1. The CDR3 has 14 amino acids. Germline V lookup: CDR1 SGHVS, CDR2 FNYEAQ. V lost 5 bases to trimming and J lost 7 bases; unmatched junction nucleotides: 8. The whole variable domain, remainder taken from reference TRBV7-6 and TRBJ2-1, is GAGVSQSPRYKVTKRGQDVALRCDPISGHVSLYWYRQALGQGPEFLTYFNYEAQQDKSGLPNDRFSAERPEGSISTLTIQRTEQRDSAMYRCASSQRPTGNEQFFGPGTRLTVL.

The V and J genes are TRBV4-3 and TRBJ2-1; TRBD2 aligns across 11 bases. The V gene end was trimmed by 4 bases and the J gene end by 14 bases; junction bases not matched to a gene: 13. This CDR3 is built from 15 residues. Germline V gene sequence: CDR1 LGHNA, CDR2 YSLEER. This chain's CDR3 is CASSPVTSGEQEKFF. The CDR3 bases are TGCGCCAGCAGCCCCGTGACTAGCGGGGAACAGGAAAAGTTCTTC.

CDR3 region: CASSQDGTGKSNQPQHF. The CDR3 coding sequence is TGTGCCAGCAGCCAAGATGGGACAGGGAAGTCAAATCAGCCCCAGCATTTT. J is TRBJ1-5 and V is TRBV4-2; 9 positions agree with TRBD1. Germline V gene sequence: CDR1 LGHNA, CDR2 YNFKEQ. V was pared by 0 bases and J by 4 bases, with 7 bases of the junction left unmatched. The CDR3 has 17 amino acids.

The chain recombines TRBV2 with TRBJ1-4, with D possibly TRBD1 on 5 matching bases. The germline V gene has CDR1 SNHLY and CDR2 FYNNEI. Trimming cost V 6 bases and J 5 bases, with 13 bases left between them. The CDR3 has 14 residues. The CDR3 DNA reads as TGTGCCAGCAGGGTGGGGCCGATGAATGAAAAACTGTTTTTT. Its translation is CASRVGPMNEKLFF. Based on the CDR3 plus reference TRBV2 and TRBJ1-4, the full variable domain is EPEVTQTPSHQVTQMGQEVILRCVPISNHLYFYWYRQILGQKVEFLVSFYNNEISEKSEIFDDQFSVERPDGSNFTLKIRSTKLEDSAMYFCASRVGPMNEKLFFGSGTQLSVL.

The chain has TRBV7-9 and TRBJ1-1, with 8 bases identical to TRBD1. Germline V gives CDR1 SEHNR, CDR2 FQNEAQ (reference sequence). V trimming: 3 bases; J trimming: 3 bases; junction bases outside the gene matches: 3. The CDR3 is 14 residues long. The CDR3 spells CASSLGRGHTEAFF. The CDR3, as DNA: TGTGCCAGCAGCTTGGGCAGGGGGCACACTGAAGCTTTCTTT. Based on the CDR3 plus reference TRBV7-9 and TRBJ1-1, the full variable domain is DTGVSQNPRHKITKRGQNVTFRCDPISEHNRLYWYRQTLGQGPEFLTYFQNEAQLEKSRLLSDRFSAERPKGSFSTLEIQRTEQGDSAMYLCASSLGRGHTEAFFGQGTRLTVV.

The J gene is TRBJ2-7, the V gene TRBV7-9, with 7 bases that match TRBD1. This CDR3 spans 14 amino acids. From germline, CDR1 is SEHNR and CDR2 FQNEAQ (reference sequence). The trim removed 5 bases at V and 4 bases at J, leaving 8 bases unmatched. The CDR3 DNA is TGTGCCAGCAGCCCCCAGGGACAGCCATACGAGCAGTACTTC. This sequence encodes CASSPQGQPYEQYF.

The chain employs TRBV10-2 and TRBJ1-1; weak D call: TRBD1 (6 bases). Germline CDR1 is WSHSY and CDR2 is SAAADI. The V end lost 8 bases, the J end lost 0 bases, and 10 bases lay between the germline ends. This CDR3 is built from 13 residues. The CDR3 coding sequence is TGCGCCAGCTTCACAGGGATGAACACTGAAGCTTTCTTT. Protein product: CASFTGMNTEAFF.

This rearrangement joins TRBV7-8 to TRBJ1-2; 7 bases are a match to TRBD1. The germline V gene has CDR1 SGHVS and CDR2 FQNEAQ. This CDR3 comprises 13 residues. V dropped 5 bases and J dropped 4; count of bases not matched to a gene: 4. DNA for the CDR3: TGTGCCAGCAGCGAGCGGGACAGCTATGGCTACACCTTC. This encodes CASSERDSYGYTF. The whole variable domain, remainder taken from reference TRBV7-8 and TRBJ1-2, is GAGVSQSPRYKVAKRGQDVALRCDPISGHVSLFWYQQALGQGPEFLTYFQNEAQLDKSGLPSDRFFAERPEGSVSTLKIQRTQQEDSAVYLCASSERDSYGYTFGSGTRLTVV.

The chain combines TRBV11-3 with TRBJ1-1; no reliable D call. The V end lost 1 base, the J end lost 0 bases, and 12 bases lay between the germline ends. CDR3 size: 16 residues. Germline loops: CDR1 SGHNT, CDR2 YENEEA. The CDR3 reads CASSLGLGPMNTEAFF. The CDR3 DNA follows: TGTGCCAGCAGCTTAGGCTTGGGTCCGATGAACACTGAAGCTTTCTTT.

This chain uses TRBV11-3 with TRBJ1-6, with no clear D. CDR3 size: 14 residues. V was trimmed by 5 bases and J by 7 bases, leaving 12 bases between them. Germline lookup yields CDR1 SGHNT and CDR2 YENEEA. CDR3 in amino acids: CASSPGGGNSPLHF. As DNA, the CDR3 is TGTGCCAGCAGCCCAGGAGGAGGGAATTCACCCCTCCACTTT.

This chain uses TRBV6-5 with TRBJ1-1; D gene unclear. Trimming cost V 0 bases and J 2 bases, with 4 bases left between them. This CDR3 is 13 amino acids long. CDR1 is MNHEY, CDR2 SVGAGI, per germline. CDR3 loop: CASSYSSNTEAFF. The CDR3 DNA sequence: TGTGCCAGCAGTTACTCTAGCAACACTGAAGCTTTCTTT.

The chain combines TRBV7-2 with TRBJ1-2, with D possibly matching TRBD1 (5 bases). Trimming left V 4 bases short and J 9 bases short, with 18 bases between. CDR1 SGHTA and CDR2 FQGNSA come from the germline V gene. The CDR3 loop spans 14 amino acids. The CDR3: CASSSGIGYGSYTF. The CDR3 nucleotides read TGTGCCAGCAGCTCAGGGATCGGGTATGGTAGCTACACCTTC.

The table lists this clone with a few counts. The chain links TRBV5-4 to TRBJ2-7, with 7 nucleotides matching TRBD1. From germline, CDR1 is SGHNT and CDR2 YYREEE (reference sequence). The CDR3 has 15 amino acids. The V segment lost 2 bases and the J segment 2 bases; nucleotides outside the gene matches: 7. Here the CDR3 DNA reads TGTGCCAGCAGCTTAGGGGGCAGGAGCACCTACGAGCAGTACTTC. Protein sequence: CASSLGGRSTYEQYF.

CDR3: CASSSNRGRGETQYF. In DNA, the CDR3 is TGTGCCAGCAGTTCAAACAGGGGGCGCGGAGAGACCCAGTACTTC. The chain couples TRBV25-1 to TRBJ2-5; 9 positions match TRBD1. The CDR3 contains 15 residues. CDR1 is MGHDK and CDR2 is SYGVNS in the germline V gene. Germline trimming cut 5 bases from V and 4 bases from J; bases unmatched to any gene: 8.

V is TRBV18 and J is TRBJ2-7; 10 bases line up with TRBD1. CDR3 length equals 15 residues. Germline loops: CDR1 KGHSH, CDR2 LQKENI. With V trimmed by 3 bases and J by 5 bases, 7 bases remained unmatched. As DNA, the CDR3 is TGTGCCAGCTCACCTACCGGGACAGGGGTCAACGAGCAGTACTTC. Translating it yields CASSPTGTGVNEQYF.

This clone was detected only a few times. DNA of the CDR3: TGTGCCAGCAGCAAGGGACAGGGGAGGACTGAAGCTTTCTTT. Translating it yields CASSKGQGRTEAFF. The V gene is TRBV9, the J gene TRBJ1-1; 10 bases are a match to TRBD1. V lost 4 bases to trimming and J lost 5 bases; unmatched junction nucleotides: 5. The CDR3 has 14 residues. The germline gives CDR1 SGDLS, CDR2 YYNGEE.

The CDR3 region has the DNA TGCGCCAGCAGCTTGGCCCGGACGCTGAACACTGAAGCTTTCTTT. It is translated as CASSLARTLNTEAFF. The V gene is TRBV5-1, the J gene TRBJ1-1; D ambiguous. CDR3 length equals 15 residues. Trimming pared 0 bases from V and 0 bases from J, leaving 9 bases between. Per germline, CDR1 SGHRS and CDR2 YFSETQ.

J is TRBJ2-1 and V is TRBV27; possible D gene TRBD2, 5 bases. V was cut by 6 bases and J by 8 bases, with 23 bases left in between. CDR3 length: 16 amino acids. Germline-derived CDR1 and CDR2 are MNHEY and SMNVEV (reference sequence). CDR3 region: CASSLRPLVLLDEQFF. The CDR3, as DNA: TGTGCCAGCAGCCTCCGGCCACTAGTGTTGTTGGATGAGCAGTTCTTC.

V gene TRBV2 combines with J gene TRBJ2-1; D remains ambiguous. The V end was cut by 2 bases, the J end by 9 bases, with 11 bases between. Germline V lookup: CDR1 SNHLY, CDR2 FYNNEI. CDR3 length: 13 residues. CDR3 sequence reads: CASSEQSGGEQFF. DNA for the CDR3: TGTGCCAGCAGTGAACAGTCAGGCGGTGAGCAGTTCTTC.